This TCR beta chain was identified during a study of identical twins. Study-level findings and limits: Models predicted less out-of-frame TCR alpha sharing in monozygotic twins than was found.

One entry per CDR3 protein results from TCRdb running MiXCR on the 5' RACE reads. The sample has some 460,000 distinct CDR3 sequences, approximately 15% seen once. The CDR3 totals 14 residues. The V end was cut by 6 bases, the J end by 1 base, with 12 bases between. This clonotype turned up a few times. Antigen: not known. The sample was also linked to a second study, of yellow fever vaccine responses in identical twins. That work contributes: Twins reportedly had a vaccine T cell response that seemed partly convergent, partly personalized.

The sequencing sample was made of CD4+ T cells sorted from blood. V is TRBV12-3 or TRBV12-4 and J is TRBJ1-1; D possibly corresponds to TRBD1 (5 bases). The clonotype comes from a woman aged 18 to 35 in good health. Written as DNA, the CDR3 is TGTGCCAGCAGACCTACCGACAGGAACACTGAAGCTTTCTTT. Translation: CASRPTDRNTEAFF.